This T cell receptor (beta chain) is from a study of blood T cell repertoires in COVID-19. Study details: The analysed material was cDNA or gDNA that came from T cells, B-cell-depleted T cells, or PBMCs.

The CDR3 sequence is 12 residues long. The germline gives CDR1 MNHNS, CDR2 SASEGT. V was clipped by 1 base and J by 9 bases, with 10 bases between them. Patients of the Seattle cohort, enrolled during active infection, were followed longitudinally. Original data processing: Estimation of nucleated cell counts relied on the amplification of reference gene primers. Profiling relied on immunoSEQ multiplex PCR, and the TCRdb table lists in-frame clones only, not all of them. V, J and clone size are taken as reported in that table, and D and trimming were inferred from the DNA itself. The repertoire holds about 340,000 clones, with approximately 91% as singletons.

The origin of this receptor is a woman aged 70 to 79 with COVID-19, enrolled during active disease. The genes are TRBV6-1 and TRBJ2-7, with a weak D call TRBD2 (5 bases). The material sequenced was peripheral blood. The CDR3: CASSEGVSGQYF. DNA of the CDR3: TGTGCCAGCAGTGAAGGGGTGAGCGGGCAGTACTTC.